The 22 T cell receptor beta chains in this list originate from one sample, sequenced in a study of blood T cell repertoires in COVID-19. Some clones are missing from TCRdb's copy, which holds only in-frame ones; the method was immunoSEQ multiplex PCR. The table shows roughly 290,000 clones, with around 88% occurring only once. The sample consisted of peripheral blood. These receptors were obtained from a man between 25 and 39 years old with acute or convalescent COVID-19.

The CDR3 region has the DNA TGTGCCAGCAGTTACGACAGGGGGAGGAACAATGAGCAGTTCTTC. It is translated as CASSYDRGRNNEQFF. The chain recombines TRBV5-4 with TRBJ2-1; the match to TRBD1 covers 9 bases. CDR1 and CDR2 from the germline V gene are SGHNT and YYREEE (reference sequence). J was trimmed by 5 bases and V by 5 bases; bases with no gene match: 8. CDR3 size: 15 residues. Supplemented by reference TRBV5-4 and TRBJ2-1, the full variable domain reads ETGVTQSPTHLIKTRGQQVTLRCSSQSGHNTVSWYQQALGQGPQFIFQYYREEENGRGNFPPRFSGLQFPNYSSELNVNALELDDSALYLCASSYDRGRNNEQFFGPGTRLTVL.

This chain joins TRBV5-1 and TRBJ1-3, with 10 bases that match TRBD1. Germline V lookup: CDR1 SGHRS, CDR2 YFSETQ. The length of the CDR3 is 17 residues. The trim removed 4 bases at V and 4 bases at J, leaving 11 bases unmatched. CDR3 in amino acids: CASSPAPGQGIGNTIYF. The CDR3 DNA reads TGCGCCAGCAGCCCTGCGCCGGGACAGGGGATCGGAAACACCATATATTTT.

This clone showed up just once. The chain uses TRBV3-1 (or the pseudogene TRBV3-2) and TRBJ1-3; 11 nucleotides agree with TRBD1. The CDR3 contains 16 residues. Germline lookup yields CDR1 LGHDT and CDR2 YNNKEL (reference sequence). The J segment lost 5 bases and the V segment lost 3 bases, leaving 6 bases of the junction unmatched. CDR3 amino acids: CASSQAGQGGRNTIYF. CDR3 coding DNA: TGTGCCAGCAGCCAGGCGGGACAGGGGGGAAGAAACACCATATATTTT.

This chain links TRBV28 with TRBJ1-2; D call uncertain. This CDR3 is 10 amino acids long. V was trimmed by 4 bases and J by 8 bases, leaving 5 bases between them. CDR1 is MDHEN and CDR2 is SYDVKM in the germline V gene. CDR3 residues: CASSSTGYTF. As DNA, the CDR3 is TGTGCCAGCAGTTCCACAGGCTACACCTTC.

The chain uses TRBV7-8 and TRBJ1-1; D gene uncertain. Trimming shortened V by 0 bases and J by 2 bases, and 16 bases separated the two germline ends. The CDR3 loop spans 17 amino acids. In germline, CDR1 is SGHVS, CDR2 FQNEAQ. For the CDR3, the DNA is TGTGCCAGCAGCTTAGCGGTAGTGGGCCAGACAAACACTGAAGCTTTCTTT. Translated: CASSLAVVGQTNTEAFF.

As concerns this clone: At one end the junction does not follow the germline gene, possibly because of a read error. Here the CDR3 DNA reads TGTGCTAGTGGTTTATTTGCGGGGGGCAACCAGCCCCAGCATTTT. This sequence encodes CASGLFAGGNQPQHF. The chain has TRBV12-5 and TRBJ1-5; TRBD1 is a possible D gene (6 bases). This CDR3 comprises 15 residues. The V gene's germline CDR1 is LGHNT and CDR2 FRNRAP. The full variable domain, rest sourced from reference TRBV12-5 and TRBJ1-5, is DARVTQTPRHKVTEMGQEVTMRCQPILGHNTVFWYRQTMMQGLELLAYFRNRAPLDDSGMPKDRFSAEMPDATLATLKIQPSEPRDSAVYFCASGLFAGGNQPQHFGDGTRLSIL.

This chain joins TRBV6-5 and TRBJ1-2, with D uncertain. This CDR3 has 12 amino acids. From germline, CDR1 is MNHEY and CDR2 SVGAGI. V dropped 7 bases and J dropped 4 bases, with 10 bases sitting between them. In DNA, the CDR3 is TGTGCCAGCACCCGCGGTGGCTATGGCTACACCTTC. Protein: CASTRGGYGYTF.

This chain links TRBV6-1 with TRBJ1-4, with 7 bases lining up with TRBD1. There are 15 residues in the CDR3. CDR1 is MNHNS, CDR2 SASEGT, per germline. V was clipped by 3 bases and J by 3 bases; unmatched bases: 4. CDR3 nucleotides: TGTGCCAGCAGTGACAGACAGGGCGCTAATGAAAAACTGTTTTTT. This sequence encodes CASSDRQGANEKLFF.

This rearrangement joins TRBV6-2 or TRBV6-3 to TRBJ2-1; TRBD2 matches at 10 bases. V gave up 2 bases and J gave up 12 bases; unmatched junction bases: 10. CDR3 length: 15 amino acids. CDR1 is MNHEY and CDR2 is SVGEGT in the germline V gene. CDR3 loop: CASSYGLAGAHGQFF. CDR3 DNA: TGTGCCAGCAGTTACGGTCTAGCGGGGGCCCATGGGCAGTTCTTC.

The J gene is TRBJ2-7, the V gene TRBV6-6; tentatively, D is TRBD1 (5 bases). Germline assignment: CDR1 MNHNY and CDR2 SVGAGI (reference sequence). V gave up 4 bases and J gave up 4 bases, with 17 bases separating them. This CDR3 has 15 residues. The CDR3 region is CASSSREARRYEQYF. For the CDR3, the DNA is TGTGCCAGCAGTTCCAGGGAAGCGAGGCGGTACGAGCAGTACTTC.

This clone occurred once. The chain is built from TRBV6-5 and TRBJ1-5; D is uncertain. The CDR3 totals 10 residues. V was trimmed by 10 bases and J by 9 bases, leaving 10 bases between them. Germline CDR1 MNHEY, CDR2 SVGAGI. This CDR3 is CATLFPPQHF. The CDR3 nucleotides read TGTGCCACCCTTTTTCCGCCCCAGCATTTT.

Turning to this clone: Other DNA sequences within the sample encode an identical CDR3. The chain is built from TRBV18 and TRBJ1-2; D gene ambiguous. V lost 0 bases and J 8 bases, leaving 10 bases between the germline ends. Looked up from germline, CDR1 is KGHSH and CDR2 is LQKENI. The CDR3 runs 13 residues. The CDR3 is CASSPPPGDGYTF. The CDR3 nucleotides read TGTGCCAGCTCACCACCGCCGGGAGACGGCTACACCTTC.

The rearrangement joins TRBV7-6 to TRBJ1-2, with a weak D call TRBD1 (5 bases). Trimming cost V 5 bases and J 8 bases, with 18 bases left between them. The germline CDR1 and CDR2 sequences are SGHVS and FNYEAQ. This CDR3 contains 14 residues. CDR3 region: CASSPGQGLGGYTF. The DNA for the CDR3 is TGTGCCAGCAGCCCAGGGCAGGGTTTAGGCGGCTACACCTTC.

The J gene is TRBJ1-6, the V gene TRBV14, with TRBD1 identical over 9 bases. Germline CDR1 and CDR2: SGHDN and FVKESK. V lost 1 base to trimming and J lost 6 bases; unmatched junction nucleotides: 1. CDR3 length: 15 residues. The CDR3 spells CASSQGQGVNSPLHF. The DNA for the CDR3 is TGTGCCAGCAGCCAAGGACAGGGGGTTAATTCACCCCTCCACTTT.

This clone has just one count. The chain recombines TRBV13 with TRBJ2-3; possible D gene TRBD2, 6 bases. Trimming took off 2 bases at V and 1 base at J, with 7 bases between the two ends. The CDR3 loop spans 14 amino acids. Germline V gene data show CDR1 as PRHDT and CDR2 as FYEKMQ (reference sequence). The CDR3 protein is CASSLTGGTDTQYF. The CDR3 bases are TGTGCCAGCAGCTTAACGGGGGGCACAGATACGCAGTATTTT.

The gene calls are TRBV15 and TRBJ1-3; D possibly corresponds to TRBD1 (5 bases). There are 15 residues in the CDR3. Trimming took 1 base from V and 2 from J, leaving 9 bases between them. Per germline, CDR1 LNHNV and CDR2 YYDKDF (reference sequence). DNA for the CDR3: TGTGCCACCAGCAGAGGGGGCTTCGCTGGAAACACCATATATTTT. It encodes CATSRGGFAGNTIYF.

V and J are TRBV6-6 and TRBJ2-1; D is unclear. The V gene lost 2 bases and the J gene lost 4 bases, with 9 bases spanning the gap. The CDR3 runs 14 residues. The germline gives CDR1 MNHNY, CDR2 SVGAGI (reference sequence). CDR3 sequence: CASSYTSPYNEQFF. The CDR3 DNA sequence: TGTGCCAGCAGTTACACAAGTCCTTACAATGAGCAGTTCTTC.

CDR3 loop: CASSWASGSNQPQHF. In DNA form, the CDR3 reads TGTGCCAGCAGCTGGGCAAGCGGTAGCAATCAGCCCCAGCATTTT. This rearrangement joins TRBV7-2 to TRBJ1-5, with unresolved D. V lost 4 bases and J lost 0, with 10 bases in between. The CDR3 extends over 15 amino acids. The germline gives CDR1 SGHTA, CDR2 FQGNSA.

This chain connects TRBV5-1 to TRBJ1-1, with D uncertain. This CDR3 has 11 amino acids. V dropped 4 bases and J dropped 6 bases, with 7 bases sitting between them. Per the germline V gene, CDR1 is SGHRS and CDR2 is YFSETQ. In DNA, the CDR3 is TGCGCCAGCAGCGCGGGGTCTGAAGCTTTCTTT. Its protein is CASSAGSEAFF.

The gene calls are TRBV12-3 or TRBV12-4 and TRBJ2-1; tentative D call: TRBD2 (5 bases). CDR3 length: 13 amino acids. With 6 bases removed from V and 7 bases from J, the gap between germline ends came to 13 bases. The CDR3 region has the DNA TGTGCCAGCAGAAGAGTTGGCGGGAATGAGCAGTTCTTC. As protein: CASRRVGGNEQFF.

V is TRBV19 and J is TRBJ2-1, with a tentative D call TRBD1 (6 bases). Trimming left V 5 bases short and J 7 bases short, with 15 bases between. Germline V gene lookup returns CDR1 LNHDA and CDR2 SQIVND (reference sequence). The CDR3 runs to 14 residues. DNA of the CDR3: TGTGCCAGTAGTGCCAACAGGGTAAGAAATGAGCAGTTCTTC. The encoded protein is CASSANRVRNEQFF.

The rearrangement links TRBV24-1 to TRBJ2-1; 8 bases line up with TRBD1. This CDR3 comprises 16 residues. V shed 2 bases, J shed 6 bases, and the junction held 8 bases outside the gene matches. The germline gives CDR1 KGHDR, CDR2 SFDVKD. The CDR3: CATSDSPDRVFNEQFF. CDR3 nucleotides: TGTGCCACCAGTGATTCCCCGGACAGGGTTTTCAATGAGCAGTTCTTC.